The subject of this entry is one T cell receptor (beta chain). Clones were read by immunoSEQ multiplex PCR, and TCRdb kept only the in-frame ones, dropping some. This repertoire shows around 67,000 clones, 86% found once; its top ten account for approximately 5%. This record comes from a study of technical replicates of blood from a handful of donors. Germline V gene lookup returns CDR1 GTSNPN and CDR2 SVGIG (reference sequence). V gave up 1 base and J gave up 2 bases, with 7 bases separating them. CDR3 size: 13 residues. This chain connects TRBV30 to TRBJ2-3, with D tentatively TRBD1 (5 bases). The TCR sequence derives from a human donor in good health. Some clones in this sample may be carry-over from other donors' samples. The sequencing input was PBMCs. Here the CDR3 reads CAWSEGATDTQYF. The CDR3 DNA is TGTGCCTGGAGTGAAGGGGCCACAGATACGCAGTATTTT.